This TCR beta chain was sequenced during a study of blood T cells in healthy people across ages. A second about 7 to 12 cycle PCR used barcoded and J-beta primers. Tagging of each cDNA molecule was performed by a template-switch adaptor with 12 random nucleotides. Via MiXCR, TCRdb re-called the 5' RACE reads, giving one row per CDR3 protein. The repertoire holds some 690,000 distinct CDR3 sequences, with 22% as singletons. Remarks on this clonotype: The antigen is undetermined.

Study-wide results and caveats: Among T cells, TCR beta diversity per million cells dropped roughly linearly as age rose.

V was shortened by 1 base and J by 6 bases, with 16 bases between the two germline ends. Germline assignment: CDR1 SGHRS and CDR2 YFSETQ. This CDR3 spans 15 amino acids. This chain uses TRBV5-1 with TRBJ1-2, with a possible D match to TRBD1 (5 bases). Sequencing was performed on blood. This sequence was found in a man between 65 and 79 years old in good health. As DNA, the CDR3 is TGCGCCAGCAGCTTGAGCCGGTTGGCAGGGAATGGCTACACCTTC. It specifies CASSLSRLAGNGYTF.